A single T cell receptor beta chain is shown here with its context. Its antigen is undetermined. From germline, CDR1 is MNHNY and CDR2 SVGAGI (reference sequence). The CDR3 extends over 14 amino acids. The V end was cut by 0 bases, the J end by 7 bases, with 12 bases between. These data belong to a study of cytomegalovirus exposure and HLA in healthy donors. Study-level findings and limits: Sequencing depth roughly uniform across donors was assumed in presence/absence analyses.

The PCR made use of 60 Vbeta and 13 Jbeta primers. Clones were sequenced by immunoSEQ multiplex PCR, and TCRdb holds only the in-frame ones, with some missing. The table records fewer than 200,000 clones, 60% to 85% of them present only once. This sequence was found in a female donor in good health and CMV-seronegative. V is TRBV6-6 and J is TRBJ1-2; D might be TRBD1 (6 bases). Sample: PBMCs. This CDR3 is CASSYSSQGTGYTF. Here the CDR3 DNA reads TGTGCCAGCAGTTACTCGTCGCAGGGGACTGGCTACACCTTC.